This TCR beta chain was retrieved from a study of T cell repertoires in cytomegalovirus infection. Findings and caveats of the study: HLA-C-restricted TCR beta clonotypes specific for CMV led the ex vivo response.

This clonotype was observed at least ten times. Its target is unknown. The germline V and J ends were trimmed by 3 bases and 10 bases, with 13 bases remaining between them. This CDR3 is built from 13 residues. In germline, CDR1 is MDHEN, CDR2 SYDVKM. TCRdb re-derived calls from the reads in MiXCR, one entry per CDR3 protein. The repertoire holds 480,000 or so distinct CDR3 sequences, with around 11% as singletons. The receptor was derived from a human donor in good health (CMV status not recorded). Some clones in this sample may be carry-over from other donors' samples. Sequenced input: PBMCs. The genes are TRBV28 and TRBJ2-1; D unresolved. The CDR3, as DNA: TGTGCCAGCAGTTTCCCCTCGTACGAGGAGCAGTTCTTC. As protein: CASSFPSYEEQFF.